These T cell receptor beta chains were read from a single sample in a study of cytomegalovirus exposure and HLA in healthy donors. The repertoire was sequenced with immunoSEQ multiplex PCR; TCRdb's copy has only in-frame clones and lacks some. This sample has about 140,000 clones, with about two thirds found just once. The sequenced sample consisted of PBMCs. These receptors came from a man aged 50 or older in good health and CMV-seropositive. Both conserved end residues are part of each CDR3. A D gene is named only where the DNA matches it firmly. Only some rows state a clone size, as once, few, many or a class for expanded clones.

d_gene: -; j_gene: TRBJ2-1; v_gene: TRBV7-8; abundance: -; CDR3nt: TGTGCCAGCAGCCCACAAACCGGGATTGGTGGCTCCTACAATGAGCAGTTCTTC; CDR3aa: CASSPQTGIGGSYNEQFF
d_gene: -; j_gene: TRBJ1-1; v_gene: TRBV18; abundance: -; CDR3nt: TGTGCCAGCTCACCAGACTACAGGGCCGGTGAAGCTTTCTTT; CDR3aa: CASSPDYRAGEAFF
d_gene: -; j_gene: TRBJ2-3; v_gene: TRBV4-2; abundance: -; CDR3nt: TGTGCCAGCAGCCCCAGGGGGGAAGTCACAGATACGCAGTATTTT; CDR3aa: CASSPRGEVTDTQYF
d_gene: -; j_gene: TRBJ1-2; v_gene: TRBV4-1; abundance: -; CDR3nt: TGCGCCAGCAGCCAAGGGGGCAGCACCTATGGCTACACCTTC; CDR3aa: CASSQGGSTYGYTF
d_gene: -; j_gene: TRBJ2-2; v_gene: TRBV14; abundance: few; CDR3nt: TGTGCCAGCAGCCAAGTGTTATCGAACACCGGGGAGCTGTTTTTT; CDR3aa: CASSQVLSNTGELFF
d_gene: TRBD1; j_gene: TRBJ1-5; v_gene: TRBV7-8; abundance: -; CDR3nt: TGTGCCAGCAGCACCGGGACAGGGGCAAATCAGCCCCAGCATTTT; CDR3aa: CASSTGTGANQPQHF
d_gene: TRBD1; j_gene: TRBJ1-1; v_gene: TRBV7-8; abundance: -; CDR3nt: TGTGCCAGCAGCCATCCAGGGGGGACTGAAGCTTTCTTT; CDR3aa: CASSHPGGTEAFF
d_gene: TRBD1; j_gene: TRBJ1-4; v_gene: TRBV7-6; abundance: few; CDR3nt: TGTGCCAGCAGCCGCAGGACAGGGGATGGGGAAAAACTGTTTTTT; CDR3aa: CASSRRTGDGEKLFF
d_gene: TRBD2; j_gene: TRBJ2-1; v_gene: TRBV18; abundance: -; CDR3nt: TGTGCCAGCTCACCAAGCCAACTAGCGGGGTTCAATGAGCAGTTCTTC; CDR3aa: CASSPSQLAGFNEQFF
d_gene: TRBD1; j_gene: TRBJ2-6; v_gene: TRBV27; abundance: -; CDR3nt: TGTGCCAGCAGTCCGCGGACAGGCTACTCTGGGGCCAACGTCCTGACTTTC; CDR3aa: CASSPRTGYSGANVLTF
d_gene: TRBD1; j_gene: TRBJ1-3; v_gene: TRBV7-9; abundance: -; CDR3nt: TGTGCCAGCAGCTCCTCAGGGGGCGGGTACACCATATATTTT; CDR3aa: CASSSSGGGYTIYF
d_gene: -; j_gene: TRBJ2-1; v_gene: TRBV7-3; abundance: few; CDR3nt: TGTGCCAGCAGCCCTGACGGGGGGCCGGGGAATGAGCAGTTCTTC; CDR3aa: CASSPDGGPGNEQFF